These T cell receptor beta chains were read from a single sample in a study of T cells in localized non-small cell lung cancer. Sequencing was performed with immunoSEQ multiplex PCR; in TCRdb, only in-frame clones are kept and a portion is missing. This table holds tens of thousands of clones, about three quarters found once. The specimen comprised PBMCs, sampled before any cancer treatment. Receptors originate from a man aged 35 to 69 with stage II squamous cell lung carcinoma. CDR3s include the opening cysteine and the closing phenylalanine or tryptophan.

length | V | CDR3
15 | TRBV5-1 | CASSLGGANTDTQYF
12 | TRBV7-9 | CASSPNTGELFF
14 | TRBV30 | CAWSVVSADTEAFF
14 | TRBV30 | CAWSAGTLNTEAFF
14 | TRBV11-1 | CASSLARGAGTQYF
17 | TRBV30 | CAWSGTGLAGGGETQYF
16 | TRBV9 | CASSLLSGTGDFGYTF
15 | TRBV7-3 | CASSPRDRGFDGYTF
14 | TRBV2 | CATVQGRKGTEAFF
15 | TRBV18 | CASSLVTGGNQPQHF
14 | TRBV2 | CASRKGAGRETQYF
13 | TRBV11-3 | CASSLDKGYEQYF
15 | TRBV4-2 | CASSQNPSTDNEQFF
15 | TRBV11-2 | CASSLQGSGTTEAFF
11 | TRBV2 | CASSGWAEAFF
12 | TRBV29-1 | CSVRDGQETQYF
12 | TRBV7-9 | CASSFYRGELFF
15 | TRBV6-5 | CASSPQKGSNQPQHF
15 | TRBV28 | CASSLGQGGRQPQHF
15 | TRBV19 | CASSSRTGGSYEQYF
15 | TRBV11-3 | CASSYATGSSYEQYF
12 | TRBV30 | CAWSTTIYEQYF
16 | TRBV7-3 | CASSATDPSGTGELFF
14 | TRBV5-4 | CASSSKGSGGMLFF
16 | TRBV15 | CATSSTGQLSGNTIYF
17 | TRBV9 | CASSVRLPKPPQETQYF
14 | TRBV9 | CASSVVGTGSTIYF
16 | TRBV4-1 | CASSQPRTEIIYEQYF
15 | TRBV7-9 | CASSPSWDSSYEQYF
14 | TRBV7-2 | CASSLVQGRTEAFF